These 4 T cell receptor beta chains were sequenced from one sample in a study of T-cell reconstitution after alpha-beta-depleted transplantation in children. TCRbeta library preparation incorporated unique molecular identifiers. In TCRdb, the PCR reads were re-called with MiXCR into one record per CDR3 protein. Among a few hundred thousand distinct CDR3 sequences listed, approximately 7% were seen once. The specimen was PBMCs, collected before TCRalphabeta/CD19-depleted stem cell transplant. The receptors were gathered from a boy between 2 and 10 years old with acute lymphoblastic leukemia, due to receive a stem cell transplant.

Of note for this clonotype: A much larger clone lies a single base off, so this may be a read error. The chain links TRBV4-2 to TRBJ2-7; TRBD1 matches at 9 bases. Germline V gene sequence: CDR1 LGHNA, CDR2 YNFKEQ. CDR3 length: 18 residues. The CDR3 nucleotides are TGTGCCAGGAGCCACAGAATCCTCCGGGACAGGGTCTCCTACGAGCAGTACTTC. Translation gives CARSHRILRDRVSYEQYF.

The rearrangement links TRBV24-1 to TRBJ1-2, with D possibly being TRBD1 (6 bases). The germline V and J ends were trimmed by 3 bases and 0 bases, with 13 bases remaining between them. Germline V CDR1 and CDR2: KGHDR, SFDVKD. The CDR3 runs 16 residues. CDR3 loop: CATSDTGTLTNYGYTF. CDR3 nucleotides: TGTGCCACCAGTGATACCGGGACACTCACTAACTATGGCTACACCTTC.

There are many counts of this clonotype. The CDR3 DNA is TGCAGCGTTGATATGGGGGAGCAGTTCTTC. Amino acid sequence: CSVDMGEQFF. This sequence joins TRBV29-1 and TRBJ2-1; D remains ambiguous. V was clipped by 3 bases and J by 10 bases, with 7 bases between them. There are 10 residues in the CDR3. Germline V gene lookup returns CDR1 SQVTM and CDR2 ANQGSEA.

In this sample, this clonotype turned up many times. The chain links TRBV5-1 to TRBJ2-7; 9 bases are shared with TRBD1. The length of the CDR3 is 14 residues. The V gene end was trimmed by 7 bases and the J gene end by 3 bases; junction bases not matched to a gene: 8. Germline assignment: CDR1 SGHRS and CDR2 YFSETQ. The CDR3 DNA is TGCGCCAGCCGTCCGGGACAGGGTCACTACGAGCAGTACTTC. This gives the protein CASRPGQGHYEQYF.